Below are 14 T cell receptor beta chains sequenced from a single sample in a study of blood T cells in healthy people across ages. With a J-beta primer mix and a sample-barcoded 5' primer, a second PCR ran 7 to 11 cycles. TCRdb re-called the 5' RACE reads with MiXCR, one entry per CDR3 protein. The sample holds 2 million or so distinct CDR3 sequences, 49% seen once. The sequenced sample was blood. Receptors were obtained from a woman in her thirties or forties in good health.

This clonotype was recorded many times. The chain employs TRBV20-1 and TRBJ2-5, with a possible D match to TRBD2 (6 bases). CDR1 is DFQATT, CDR2 SNEGSKA, per germline (reference sequence). CDR3 length: 12 amino acids. Trimming pared 6 bases from V and 5 bases from J, leaving 13 bases between. The CDR3 loop reads CSATGAGETQYF. Written as DNA, the CDR3 is TGCAGTGCCACCGGAGCGGGCGAGACCCAGTACTTC.

This clonotype was detected only a few times. V is TRBV6-5 and J is TRBJ2-1; the match to TRBD2 covers 8 bases. This CDR3 comprises 15 residues. Unmatched junction bases numbered 5, after V lost 2 bases and J lost 5 bases. Looked up from germline, CDR1 is MNHEY and CDR2 is SVGAGI. The CDR3 nucleotides are TGTGCCAGCAGTTACGAGGCGGGGGGAAACAATGAGCAGTTCTTC. It translates to CASSYEAGGNNEQFF.

The table lists this clonotype with a count of one. The chain combines TRBV10-1 with TRBJ2-4; D possibly matches TRBD1 or TRBD2 (5 bases each). Trimming removed 2 bases from V and 7 bases from J, with 15 bases in between. Looked up from germline, CDR1 is WNHNN and CDR2 is SYGVQD (reference sequence). There are 15 residues in the CDR3. CDR3 DNA: TGCGCCAGCAGTGAGGCCGGGGCGTTGGGGAACATTCAGTACTTC. This translates into CASSEAGALGNIQYF.

The chain links TRBV5-1 to TRBJ2-1; tentative D call: TRBD1 (6 bases). The CDR3 loop spans 12 amino acids. V shed 3 bases and J shed 13 bases, with 14 bases lying between them. Germline CDR1 SGHRS, CDR2 YFSETQ. The CDR3 DNA is TGCGCCAGCAGCTGGGACACCCGGCATCAGTTCTTC. Translation: CASSWDTRHQFF. The full variable domain, its missing parts supplied by reference TRBV5-1 and TRBJ2-1, is KAGVTQTPRYLIKTRGQQVTLSCSPISGHRSVSWYQQTPGQGLQFLFEYFSETQRNKGNFPGRFSGRQFSNSRSEMNVSTLELGDSALYLCASSWDTRHQFFGPGTRLTVL.

The chain carries TRBV24-1 and TRBJ2-3, with 9 bases aligning to TRBD1. CDR1 is KGHDR and CDR2 is SFDVKD in the germline V gene. The CDR3 sequence is 18 residues long. With V trimmed by 0 bases and J by 7 bases, 13 bases remained unmatched. Here the CDR3 reads CATSDLPAGTGIVNTQYF. CDR3 coding DNA: TGTGCCACCAGTGATTTGCCTGCGGGGACAGGGATAGTAAATACGCAGTATTTT.

This chain uses TRBV11-2 with TRBJ2-5, with 8 bases fitting TRBD2. The germline CDR1 and CDR2 sequences are SGHAT and FQNNGV. This CDR3 spans 18 amino acids. After removal of 0 bases from V and 1 base from J, the junction contained 10 bases not matched to a gene. The CDR3 sequence: CASSLDMHRGGPQETQYF. For the CDR3, the DNA is TGTGCCAGCAGCTTAGACATGCACCGGGGGGGACCCCAAGAGACCCAGTACTTC.

CDR3 loop: CASSLGQPSPQHF. The CDR3 bases are TGTGCCAGCAGCCTTGGACAGCCAAGCCCCCAGCATTTT. The chain has TRBV7-2 and TRBJ1-5; TRBD1 might be the D (6 bases). The CDR3 runs 13 residues. The germline V and J ends were trimmed by 5 bases and 10 bases, with 15 bases remaining between them. Germline lookup yields CDR1 SGHTA and CDR2 FQGNSA.

The chain employs TRBV7-9 and TRBJ2-1, with no clear D. CDR1 and CDR2 (germline): SEHNR, FQNEAQ (reference sequence). This CDR3 comprises 15 residues. Between the trimmed V and J ends, which lost 5 bases and 6 bases, there was a span of 17 bases. In DNA, the CDR3 is TGTGCCAGCAGCCGAGAAGGGATCGCGTCCAATGAGCAGTTCTTC. It encodes CASSREGIASNEQFF.

This rearrangement joins TRBV20-1 to TRBJ2-1; no clear D. Looked up from germline, CDR1 is DFQATT and CDR2 is SNEGSKA (reference sequence). The CDR3 has 13 amino acids. V lost 2 bases, J lost 5 bases, and 10 bases lay in between. The CDR3 protein is CSARLVVHNEQFF. CDR3 sequence (DNA): TGCAGTGCTAGACTAGTTGTTCACAATGAGCAGTTCTTC.

This rearrangement joins TRBV12-3 or TRBV12-4 to TRBJ2-5; perhaps TRBD1 as D (6 bases). Trimming removed 2 bases at V and 0 bases at J, with 13 bases between. The CDR3 is made up of 16 amino acids. CDR3 protein: CASSLSQGTYQETQYF. The DNA for the CDR3 is TGTGCCAGCAGTTTAAGCCAGGGGACCTACCAAGAGACCCAGTACTTC.

The V gene is TRBV7-2, the J gene TRBJ2-3; D may be TRBD1 (6 bases). The germline gives CDR1 SGHTA, CDR2 FQGNSA. V lost 1 base and J lost 6, with 23 bases in between. The CDR3 runs 18 residues. DNA of the CDR3: TGTGCCAGCAGCTTAGTGACTCATGGGACAAACCTTCGGGATACGCAGTATTTT. It specifies CASSLVTHGTNLRDTQYF.

This clonotype was observed a few times. This chain links TRBV28 with TRBJ1-4; no firm D call. The CDR3 loop spans 16 amino acids. The germline V gene has CDR1 MDHEN and CDR2 SYDVKM. Trimming removed 6 bases at V and 4 bases at J, with 18 bases between. CDR3 protein: CASSPHRQRLNEKLFF. The CDR3 nucleotides read TGTGCCAGCAGCCCCCATCGGCAGCGTCTTAATGAAAAACTGTTTTTT.

The chain combines TRBV5-5 with TRBJ2-7, with D possibly matching TRBD2 (5 bases). CDR1 is SGHKS and CDR2 is YYEKEE in the germline V gene (reference sequence). The CDR3 is 16 residues long. Between the trimmed V and J ends, which lost 3 bases and 3 bases, there was a span of 19 bases. CDR3 nucleotide sequence: TGTGCCAGCAGCTCCATTCGAGGGTGGACGAACTACGAGCAGTACTTC. Protein sequence: CASSSIRGWTNYEQYF.

The chain uses TRBV6-6 and TRBJ1-4, with D perhaps TRBD1 (5 bases). Germline V lookup: CDR1 MNHNY, CDR2 SVGAGI (reference sequence). Trimming took off 6 bases at V and 1 base at J, with 18 bases between the two ends. This CDR3 is built from 17 residues. Written as DNA, the CDR3 is TGTGCCAGCAGCTGGGGGGGGTCCCGAGGAACTAATGAAAAACTGTTTTTT. Protein sequence: CASSWGGSRGTNEKLFF.